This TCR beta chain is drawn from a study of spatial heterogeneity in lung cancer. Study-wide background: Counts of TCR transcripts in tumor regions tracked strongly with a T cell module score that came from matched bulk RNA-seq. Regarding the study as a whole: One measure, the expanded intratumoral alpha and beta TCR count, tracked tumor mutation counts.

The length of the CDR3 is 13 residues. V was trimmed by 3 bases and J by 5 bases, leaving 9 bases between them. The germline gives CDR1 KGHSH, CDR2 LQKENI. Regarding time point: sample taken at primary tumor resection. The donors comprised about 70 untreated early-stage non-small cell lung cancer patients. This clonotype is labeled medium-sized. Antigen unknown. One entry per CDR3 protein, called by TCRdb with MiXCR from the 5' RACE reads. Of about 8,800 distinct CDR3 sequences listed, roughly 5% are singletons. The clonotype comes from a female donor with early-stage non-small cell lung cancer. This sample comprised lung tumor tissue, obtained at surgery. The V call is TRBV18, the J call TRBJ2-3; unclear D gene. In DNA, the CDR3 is TGTGCCAGCTCACCGGCAGAATTAGATACGCAGTATTTT. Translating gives CASSPAELDTQYF.